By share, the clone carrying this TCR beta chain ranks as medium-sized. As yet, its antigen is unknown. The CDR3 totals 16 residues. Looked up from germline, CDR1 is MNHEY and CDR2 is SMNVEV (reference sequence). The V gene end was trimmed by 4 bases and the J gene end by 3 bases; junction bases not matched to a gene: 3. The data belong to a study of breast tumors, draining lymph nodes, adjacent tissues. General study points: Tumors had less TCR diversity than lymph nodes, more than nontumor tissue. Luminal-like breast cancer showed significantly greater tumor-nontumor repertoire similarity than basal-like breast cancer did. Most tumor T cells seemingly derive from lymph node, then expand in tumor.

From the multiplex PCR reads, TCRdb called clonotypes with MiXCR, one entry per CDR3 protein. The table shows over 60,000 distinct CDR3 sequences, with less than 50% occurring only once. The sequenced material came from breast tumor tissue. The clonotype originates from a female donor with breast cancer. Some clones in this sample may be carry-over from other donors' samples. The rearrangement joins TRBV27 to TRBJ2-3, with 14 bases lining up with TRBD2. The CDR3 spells CASSSRLAGGTDTQYF. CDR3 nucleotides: TGTGCCAGCAGTTCCCGACTAGCGGGGGGGACAGATACGCAGTATTTT.